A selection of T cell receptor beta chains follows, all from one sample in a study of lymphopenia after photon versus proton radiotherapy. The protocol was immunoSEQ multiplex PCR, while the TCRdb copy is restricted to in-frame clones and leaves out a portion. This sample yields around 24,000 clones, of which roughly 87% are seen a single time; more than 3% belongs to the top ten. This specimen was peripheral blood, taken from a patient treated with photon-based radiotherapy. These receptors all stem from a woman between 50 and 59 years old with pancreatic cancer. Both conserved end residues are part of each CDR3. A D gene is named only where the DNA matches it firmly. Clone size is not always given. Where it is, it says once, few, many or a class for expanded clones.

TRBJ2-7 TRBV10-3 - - CAISRDGMTYEQYF TGTGCCATCAGTCGGGACGGGATGACCTACGAGCAGTACTTC
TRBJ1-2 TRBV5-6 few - CASSLGPGYTF TGTGCCAGCAGCTTGGGGCCCGGCTACACCTTC
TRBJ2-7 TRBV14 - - CASSLRGGLGYYEQYF TGTGCCAGCAGCCTAAGAGGCGGGCTGGGGTATTACGAGCAGTACTTC
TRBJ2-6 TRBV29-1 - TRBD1 CSVEGAGGMAGANVLTF TGCAGCGTTGAAGGGGCAGGGGGCATGGCTGGGGCCAACGTCCTGACTTTC
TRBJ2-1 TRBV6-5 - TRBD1 CASSYRDSPYNEQFF TGTGCCAGCAGTTACAGGGACAGCCCTTACAATGAGCAGTTCTTC
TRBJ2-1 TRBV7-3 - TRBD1 CASSEQGDEQFF TGTGCCAGCAGCGAACAGGGGGATGAGCAGTTCTTC
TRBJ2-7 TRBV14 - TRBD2 CASSQGTSVTYEQYF TGTGCCAGCAGCCAAGGGACTAGCGTAACCTACGAGCAGTACTTC
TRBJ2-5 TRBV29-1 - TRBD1 CSVGYDRAETQYF TGCAGCGTCGGGTACGACAGGGCAGAGACCCAGTACTTC
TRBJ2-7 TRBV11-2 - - CASSLSSGMRYEQYF TGTGCCAGCAGCTTATCGTCCGGGATGCGGTACGAGCAGTACTTC
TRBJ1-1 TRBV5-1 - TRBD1 CASTPGGTEAFF TGCGCCAGCACCCCAGGGGGGACTGAAGCTTTCTTT
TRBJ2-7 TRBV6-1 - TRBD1 CASSRQGNSYEQYF TGTGCCAGCAGCAGACAGGGGAACTCCTACGAGCAGTACTTC
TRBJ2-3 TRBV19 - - CASSMERDLDTQYF TGTGCCAGTAGTATGGAAAGGGATTTAGATACGCAGTATTTT
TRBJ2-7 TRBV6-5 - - CASSYGSAPSYEQYF TGTGCCAGCAGTTACGGTAGCGCGCCCTCCTACGAGCAGTACTTC
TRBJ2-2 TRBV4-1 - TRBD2 CASSQVGGTGELFF TGCGCCAGCAGCCAAGTGGGAGGGACCGGGGAGCTGTTTTTT
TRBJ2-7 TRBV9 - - CASSGTGTGSGEQYF TGTGCCAGCAGCGGGACGGGGACCGGCTCGGGTGAGCAGTACTTC
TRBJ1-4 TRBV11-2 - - CASSLGGWNEKLFF TGTGCCAGCAGCTTGGGGGGGTGGAATGAAAAACTGTTTTTT
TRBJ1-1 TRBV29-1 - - CSVEFAPEGEAFF TGCAGCGTTGAGTTTGCCCCGGAAGGTGAAGCTTTCTTT
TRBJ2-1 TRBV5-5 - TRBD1 CASSLGQGPFF TGTGCCAGCAGCTTAGGACAGGGGCCCTTCTTC
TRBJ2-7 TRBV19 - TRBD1 CASSAGVPQDRAKNEQYF TGTGCCAGTAGTGCTGGAGTTCCCCAGGACAGGGCGAAGAACGAGCAGTACTTC
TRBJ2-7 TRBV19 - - CASSMGYYEQYF TGTGCCAGTAGTATGGGGTACTACGAGCAGTACTTC
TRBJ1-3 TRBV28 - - CASSSQGVRNTIYF TGTGCCAGCAGTTCCCAAGGAGTAAGAAACACCATATATTTT
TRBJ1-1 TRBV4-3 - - CASSQDPGNTMNTEAFF TGCGCCAGCAGCCAAGATCCCGGAAACACTATGAACACTGAAGCTTTCTTT
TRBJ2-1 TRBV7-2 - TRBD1 CASSLQGQVRNEQFF TGTGCCAGCAGCTTACAGGGACAGGTCAGGAATGAGCAGTTCTTC
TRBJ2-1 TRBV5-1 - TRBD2 CASSLVGRLTSGMNEQFF TGCGCCAGCAGCTTGGTCGGTAGGTTGACTAGCGGGATGAATGAGCAGTTCTTC
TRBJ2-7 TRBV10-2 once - CASRGGSQYEQYF TGCGCCAGCAGGGGGGGCAGTCAATACGAGCAGTACTTC
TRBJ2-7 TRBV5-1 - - CASSWIGGGDEQYF TGCGCCAGCAGTTGGATTGGGGGAGGCGACGAGCAGTACTTC
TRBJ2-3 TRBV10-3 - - CAISESEGELTDTQYF TGTGCCATCAGTGAGTCGGAGGGGGAGTTGACAGATACGCAGTATTTT
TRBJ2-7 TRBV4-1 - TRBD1 CASSQWPPTGLIYEQYF TGCGCCAGCAGCCAATGGCCCCCGACAGGGTTAATCTACGAGCAGTACTTC
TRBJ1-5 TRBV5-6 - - CASSLGAQGNQPQHF TGTGCCAGCAGCTTGGGAGCGCAGGGCAATCAGCCCCAGCATTTT
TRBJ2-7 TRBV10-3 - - CAISAPGRYEQYF TGTGCCATCAGTGCTCCAGGCCGCTACGAGCAGTACTTC
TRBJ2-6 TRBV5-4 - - CAIRQGEGSPGANVLTF TGTGCCATCCGCCAGGGGGAGGGGTCCCCTGGGGCCAACGTCCTGACTTTC
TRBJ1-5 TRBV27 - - CASSLGGGNQPQHF TGTGCCAGCAGTCTCGGGGGTGGCAATCAGCCCCAGCATTTT
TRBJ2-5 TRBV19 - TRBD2 CASSPGGRAGETQYF TGTGCCAGTAGTCCAGGCGGGAGGGCCGGGGAGACCCAGTACTTC
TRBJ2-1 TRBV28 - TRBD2 CASRITSGDYNEQFF TGTGCCAGCAGGATAACTAGCGGGGACTACAATGAGCAGTTCTTC
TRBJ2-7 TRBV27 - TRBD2 CASSLPGGRNEQYF TGTGCCAGCAGTTTACCGGGGGGTAGAAACGAGCAGTACTTC
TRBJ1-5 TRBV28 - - CASSFWGSSNQPQHF TGTGCCAGCAGTTTCTGGGGCTCTAGCAATCAGCCCCAGCATTTT
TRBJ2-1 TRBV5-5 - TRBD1 CASSQGQGSYNEQFF TGTGCCAGCAGCCAAGGACAGGGCTCCTACAATGAGCAGTTCTTC
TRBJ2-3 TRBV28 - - CASSIGRTKSSSTDTQYF TGTGCCAGCAGCATTGGGAGGACTAAAAGTTCTAGCACAGATACGCAGTATTTT
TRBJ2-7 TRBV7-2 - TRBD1 CASSTPGQGVYEQYF TGTGCCAGCAGCACTCCGGGACAGGGCGTCTACGAGCAGTACTTC
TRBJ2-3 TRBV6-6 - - CASSYNPSTDTQYF TGTGCCAGCAGTTACAACCCTAGCACAGATACGCAGTATTTT
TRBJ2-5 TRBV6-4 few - CASSEAPEETQYF TGTGCCAGCAGTGAGGCCCCTGAAGAGACCCAGTACTTC
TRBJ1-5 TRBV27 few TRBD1 CASSSQGLGNQPQHF TGTGCCAGCAGTTCACAGGGGTTGGGCAATCAGCCCCAGCATTTT
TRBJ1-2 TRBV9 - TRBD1 CASSFTGQQMYGYTF TGTGCCAGTTCCTTTACGGGACAGCAGATGTATGGCTACACCTTC
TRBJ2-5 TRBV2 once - CASSKKRPTGETQYF TGTGCCAGCAGTAAGAAGCGCCCGACTGGCGAGACCCAGTACTTC